These 32 T cell receptor beta chains were sequenced from one sample in a study of blood T cell repertoires in COVID-19. Sequencing was performed with immunoSEQ multiplex PCR; in TCRdb, only in-frame clones are kept and a portion is missing. The sample holds about 94,000 clones, roughly four fifths seen once. Sequenced: peripheral blood. These receptors were obtained from a man between 60 and 70 years old with acute or convalescent COVID-19.

The genes are TRBV19 and TRBJ1-5; 9 bases match TRBD1. The length of the CDR3 is 16 residues. V gave up 6 bases and J gave up 5 bases; unmatched junction bases: 11. Germline V gene lookup returns CDR1 LNHDA and CDR2 SQIVND (reference sequence). The CDR3 bases are TGTGCCAGTAGACCACAGCACAGGGGGCTCGATCAGCCCCAGCATTTT. It specifies CASRPQHRGLDQPQHF. Based on the CDR3 plus reference TRBV19 and TRBJ1-5, the full variable domain is DGGITQSPKYLFRKEGQNVTLSCEQNLNHDAMYWYRQDPGQGLRLIYYSQIVNDFQKGDIAEGYSVSREKKESFPLTVTSAQKNPTAFYLCASRPQHRGLDQPQHFGDGTRLSIL.

The chain employs TRBV12-3 or TRBV12-4 and TRBJ2-7, with D tentatively TRBD1 (5 bases). The CDR3 is made up of 12 amino acids. V dropped 1 base and J dropped 6 bases, with 7 bases sitting between them. This CDR3 reads CASSLGRAEQYF. CDR3 DNA sequence: TGTGCCAGCAGTTTAGGCAGGGCCGAGCAGTACTTC.

This clone has a handful of counts. The chain links TRBV11-2 to TRBJ1-2; D ambiguous. V shed 1 base and J shed 1 base, with 7 bases lying between them. The V gene's germline CDR1 is SGHAT and CDR2 FQNNGV. This CDR3 comprises 14 residues. This CDR3 reads CASSLAPNNYGYTF. The CDR3 DNA reads TGTGCCAGCAGCTTAGCCCCCAATAACTATGGCTACACCTTC.

This clone turned up a few times. The chain carries TRBV5-6 and TRBJ1-2, with a tentative D call TRBD1 (6 bases). The CDR3 consists of 16 residues. The germline V gene encodes CDR1 SGHDT and CDR2 YYEEEE. Trimming removed 1 base at V and 0 bases at J, with 13 bases between. The CDR3 DNA sequence: TGTGCCAGCAGCTTGACCCTGACAGGCACTAACTATGGCTACACCTTC. Encoded protein: CASSLTLTGTNYGYTF.

The V call is TRBV19, the J call TRBJ1-3; the match to TRBD1 covers 7 bases. J gave up 4 bases and V 7 bases, and 7 bases lay outside the gene matches. The CDR3 runs 14 residues. Looked up from germline, CDR1 is LNHDA and CDR2 is SQIVND (reference sequence). The CDR3 DNA reads TGTGCCAGTACCCCGACAGGGTTCGGAAACACCATATATTTT. This translates into CASTPTGFGNTIYF.

The gene calls are TRBV6-2 or TRBV6-3 and TRBJ2-1; 7 bases align to TRBD1. Trimming took 0 bases from V and 7 from J; bases not matched to a gene: 3. Germline CDR1 MNHEY, CDR2 SVGEGT. The CDR3 runs 14 residues. CDR3 nucleotides: TGTGCCAGCAGTTACTCGAGGGGGCTGAATGAGCAGTTCTTC. Translated, it gives CASSYSRGLNEQFF.

The chain carries TRBV3-1 (or the pseudogene TRBV3-2) and TRBJ1-1, with D hard to call. The CDR3 length is 14 residues. Germline V gene sequence: CDR1 LGHDT, CDR2 YNNKEL (reference sequence). V was trimmed by 1 base and J by 6 bases, leaving 12 bases between them. CDR3 DNA sequence: TGTGCCAGCAGCCAAGTTGGCGGGGTCCCTGAAGCTTTCTTT. Protein sequence: CASSQVGGVPEAFF.

The rearrangement links TRBV9 to TRBJ1-1; 8 nucleotides agree with TRBD1. The CDR3 runs 17 residues. The ends lost 4 bases at V and 0 bases at J; junction bases unmatched: 11. Per germline, CDR1 SGDLS and CDR2 YYNGEE. The DNA of the CDR3 is TGTGCCAGCAGCACGTTAGGACAGGGTGGGATGAACACTGAAGCTTTCTTT. It codes for CASSTLGQGGMNTEAFF.

The chain uses TRBV7-2 and TRBJ1-3, with D maybe TRBD1 (6 bases). The CDR3 has 15 residues. CDR1 is SGHTA, CDR2 FQGNSA, per germline. V gave up 6 bases and J gave up 1 base, with 13 bases separating them. Here the CDR3 reads CASSSGVWSGNTIYF. In nucleotides, the CDR3 is TGTGCCAGCAGTTCAGGGGTATGGTCTGGAAACACCATATATTTT.

A single count supports this clone. The chain recombines TRBV2 with TRBJ1-5, with D maybe TRBD1 (5 bases). Trimming removed 4 bases from V and 7 bases from J, with 11 bases in between. The germline gives CDR1 SNHLY, CDR2 FYNNEI. This CDR3 has 13 amino acids. In DNA form, the CDR3 reads TGTGCCAGCAGTGCAGGGAACCGGCAGCCCCAGCATTTT. Its translation: CASSAGNRQPQHF.

The chain has TRBV10-3 and TRBJ2-1; weak D call: TRBD2 (7 bases). Germline CDR1 reads ENHRY; CDR2 reads SYGVKD. The length of the CDR3 is 17 residues. V lost 7 bases, J lost 1 base, and 20 bases lay in between. CDR3 residues: CAITQRSGGVSYNEQFF. The CDR3 nucleotides read TGTGCCATCACCCAACGGTCGGGGGGCGTTTCCTACAATGAGCAGTTCTTC.

The V and J genes are TRBV25-1 and TRBJ2-4, with 8 bases that match TRBD1. V shed 5 bases, J shed 7 bases, and the junction held 7 bases outside the gene matches. Germline V gene lookup returns CDR1 MGHDK and CDR2 SYGVNS. This CDR3 is 14 amino acids long. The chain's CDR3 is CASSRTGKDNIQYF. Written as DNA, the CDR3 is TGTGCCAGCAGTAGGACAGGGAAAGATAACATTCAGTACTTC.

This clone was recorded a few times. This chain links TRBV7-6 with TRBJ1-3; D uncertain. V shed 1 base and J shed 2 bases, with 9 bases lying between them. Germline V lookup: CDR1 SGHVS, CDR2 FNYEAQ. The CDR3 length is 15 residues. This CDR3 reads CASSLGGNAGNTIYF. CDR3 in DNA: TGTGCCAGCAGCTTAGGAGGGAATGCTGGAAACACCATATATTTT.

The chain is built from TRBV2 and TRBJ1-3; D ambiguous. Germline CDR1 is SNHLY and CDR2 is FYNNEI. This CDR3 is 13 amino acids long. V lost 4 bases and J lost 2, with 6 bases in between. The CDR3 spells CASSALAGNTIYF. The CDR3 DNA reads as TGTGCCAGCAGTGCATTAGCTGGAAACACCATATATTTT.

This clone came up a few times. The genes are TRBV29-1 and TRBJ1-2, with 9 bases lining up with TRBD1. The V gene's germline CDR1 is SQVTM and CDR2 ANQGSEA. The CDR3 is 13 residues long. V gave up 6 bases and J gave up 7 bases; unmatched junction bases: 9. CDR3 nucleotides: TGCAGCGTCGCGGGACAGGGTGGGCTTGGCTACACCTTC. Its translation is CSVAGQGGLGYTF. Complete variable domain (other parts from reference TRBV29-1 and TRBJ1-2): SAVISQKPSRDICQRGTSLTIQCQVDSQVTMMFWYRQQPGQSLTLIATANQGSEATYESGFVIDKFPISRPNLTFSTLTVSNMSPEDSSIYLCSVAGQGGLGYTFGSGTRLTVV.

The chain has TRBV4-1 and TRBJ2-7; D is undetermined. Germline V gives CDR1 MGHRA, CDR2 YSYEKL. The V gene lost 1 base and the J gene lost 6 bases, with 13 bases spanning the gap. The CDR3 length is 14 residues. The CDR3 DNA sequence: TGCGCCAGCAGCCAAGGTGACATCGCCATCGAGCAGTACTTC. Encoded protein: CASSQGDIAIEQYF.

The V and J genes are TRBV29-1 and TRBJ1-2, with TRBD1 matching 9 bases. V trimming: 6 bases; J trimming: 1 base; junction bases outside the gene matches: 6. The CDR3 consists of 14 residues. The germline V gene has CDR1 SQVTM and CDR2 ANQGSEA. The CDR3 DNA sequence: TGCAGCGTAGCGGACAGGGGATTTAACTATGGCTACACCTTC. Translation: CSVADRGFNYGYTF.

The chain is built from TRBV6-1 and TRBJ1-2; 9 bases are a match to TRBD1. V dropped 3 bases and J dropped 8; count of bases not matched to a gene: 7. The germline gives CDR1 MNHNS, CDR2 SASEGT. The CDR3 extends over 14 amino acids. DNA of the CDR3: TGTGCCAGCAGTGAGGGGGGGACAGGGAACGGCTACACCTTC. Protein product: CASSEGGTGNGYTF.

This clone showed up just a few times. This rearrangement joins TRBV2 to TRBJ2-7; 9 nucleotides line up with TRBD1. Germline V gene data show CDR1 as SNHLY and CDR2 as FYNNEI. This CDR3 has 16 amino acids. V lost 5 bases and J lost 4; bases outside the gene matches: 12. The CDR3: CASSSHPGQGLYEQYF. CDR3 sequence (DNA): TGTGCCAGCAGTTCACACCCGGGACAGGGTCTTTACGAGCAGTACTTC. Based on the CDR3 plus reference TRBV2 and TRBJ2-7, the full variable domain is EPEVTQTPSHQVTQMGQEVILRCVPISNHLYFYWYRQILGQKVEFLVSFYNNEISEKSEIFDDQFSVERPDGSNFTLKIRSTKLEDSAMYFCASSSHPGQGLYEQYFGPGTRLTVT.

The gene calls are TRBV7-8 and TRBJ1-5; perhaps TRBD1 as D (6 bases). V was cut by 5 bases and J by 0 bases, with 26 bases left in between. Looked up from germline, CDR1 is SGHVS and CDR2 is FQNEAQ. The CDR3 is 20 amino acids. CDR3 protein: CASSGPWADRSPYSNQPQHF. The CDR3 DNA is TGTGCCAGCAGCGGCCCTTGGGCAGACAGGTCGCCCTATAGCAATCAGCCCCAGCATTTT. Full variable domain (missing parts from reference TRBV7-8 and TRBJ1-5): GAGVSQSPRYKVAKRGQDVALRCDPISGHVSLFWYQQALGQGPEFLTYFQNEAQLDKSGLPSDRFFAERPEGSVSTLKIQRTQQEDSAVYLCASSGPWADRSPYSNQPQHFGDGTRLSIL.

The V gene is TRBV7-9, the J gene TRBJ2-3, with a weak D call TRBD1 (6 bases). The germline V gene has CDR1 SEHNR and CDR2 FQNEAQ (reference sequence). Trimming removed 5 bases from V and 0 bases from J, with 15 bases in between. The CDR3 covers 16 residues. The CDR3 DNA follows: TGTGCCAGCAGCCCCGGGGCAGGGGCTAGCACAGATACGCAGTATTTT. As protein: CASSPGAGASTDTQYF.

Worth noting for this clone: Other DNA sequences of this sample code for an identical CDR3. The chain recombines TRBV5-6 with TRBJ1-6; the match to TRBD1 covers 8 bases. V lost 8 bases, J lost 6 bases, and 7 bases stayed unmatched. The CDR3 sequence is 14 residues long. Germline values: CDR1 SGHDT, CDR2 YYEEEE. This CDR3 reads CASRLGTGNSPLHF. The CDR3, as DNA: TGTGCCAGTAGGCTCGGGACAGGTAATTCACCCCTCCACTTT.

This sequence joins TRBV5-1 and TRBJ2-7, with D possibly matching TRBD1 (6 bases). The CDR3 runs 14 residues. CDR1 SGHRS and CDR2 YFSETQ come from the germline V gene. Trimming took 4 bases from V and 5 from J, leaving 16 bases between them. CDR3 in DNA: TGCGCCAGCAGCCCATCCGACAGGATGGACGAGCAGTACTTC. Its protein is CASSPSDRMDEQYF.

This chain joins TRBV7-2 and TRBJ1-2; possibly TRBD1 for D (5 bases). V was trimmed by 6 bases and J by 3 bases, leaving 11 bases between them. Germline V gene data show CDR1 as SGHTA and CDR2 as FQGNSA. The CDR3 length is 13 residues. CDR3 sequence: CASRPRGDYGYTF. CDR3 DNA sequence: TGTGCCAGCAGACCCCGGGGGGACTATGGCTACACCTTC.

The chain employs TRBV6-5 and TRBJ1-1; D may be TRBD1 (6 bases). CDR1 is MNHEY and CDR2 is SVGAGI in the germline V gene. The CDR3 is made up of 14 amino acids. Deletions cut 0 bases from V and 5 bases from J, with 10 bases between. The CDR3 region has the DNA TGTGCCAGCAGTTACTCGAGGGGGTTAACTGAAGCTTTCTTT. Its translation is CASSYSRGLTEAFF.

The rearrangement joins TRBV5-6 to TRBJ1-4; D gene unclear. Germline V gives CDR1 SGHDT, CDR2 YYEEEE. V shed 4 bases and J shed 8 bases, with 18 bases lying between them. The CDR3 loop spans 15 amino acids. CDR3 loop: CASSPRPTPGEKLFF. As DNA, the CDR3 is TGTGCCAGCAGCCCTCGACCAACTCCGGGGGAAAAACTGTTTTTT.

This clone was observed once. The rearrangement links TRBV30 to TRBJ1-5; D gene uncertain. The CDR3 has 13 amino acids. Germline V gives CDR1 GTSNPN, CDR2 SVGIG (reference sequence). Trimming removed 0 bases from V and 9 bases from J, with 12 bases in between. For the CDR3, the DNA is TGTGCCTGGAGTGTCACTCCTGATATGCCCCAGCATTTT. Protein: CAWSVTPDMPQHF.

J is TRBJ1-1 and V is TRBV5-1; TRBD1 aligns across 7 bases. CDR3 size: 13 residues. Looked up from germline, CDR1 is SGHRS and CDR2 is YFSETQ. The V and J ends lost 3 bases and 3 bases, in that order; junction bases with no gene match: 2. CDR3 in DNA: TGCGCCAGCAGCTCTACAGGGGACACTGAAGCTTTCTTT. This encodes CASSSTGDTEAFF.

The chain recombines TRBV11-2 with TRBJ1-2; D unresolved. V lost 2 bases, J lost 8 bases, and 15 bases lay in between. This CDR3 has 14 amino acids. Germline V lookup: CDR1 SGHAT, CDR2 FQNNGV. The CDR3 sequence: CASSLPQFRSGYTF. For the CDR3, the DNA is TGTGCCAGCAGCTTACCTCAATTCAGGTCGGGCTACACCTTC.

This sequence joins TRBV10-3 and TRBJ1-2; perhaps TRBD1 as D (6 bases). The CDR3 covers 14 residues. Germline V gene sequence: CDR1 ENHRY, CDR2 SYGVKD. Trimming stripped 2 bases from V and 6 bases from J, with 13 bases between. Written as DNA, the CDR3 is TGTGCCATCAGTGAGCCGCTCAACAGGGATGGCTACACCTTC. The encoded protein is CAISEPLNRDGYTF.

J is TRBJ2-2 and V is TRBV11-1; 9 positions match TRBD2. This CDR3 contains 18 residues. J gave up 7 bases and V 0 bases, and 12 bases lay outside the gene matches. Per germline, CDR1 SGHAT and CDR2 FQDESV (reference sequence). CDR3 amino acids: CASSLAVPGTSLGGELFF. The CDR3 region has the DNA TGTGCCAGCAGCTTAGCTGTCCCCGGGACTAGCTTAGGCGGGGAGCTGTTTTTT.

This clone was seen a few times. V is TRBV11-2 and J is TRBJ2-7; no clear D. The V end was cut by 1 base, the J end by 5 bases, with 9 bases between. CDR1 SGHAT and CDR2 FQNNGV come from the germline V gene. The CDR3 is 13 residues long. CDR3 residues: CASSLGQVNEQYF. The CDR3 nucleotides read TGTGCCAGCAGCTTAGGGCAGGTCAACGAGCAGTACTTC.